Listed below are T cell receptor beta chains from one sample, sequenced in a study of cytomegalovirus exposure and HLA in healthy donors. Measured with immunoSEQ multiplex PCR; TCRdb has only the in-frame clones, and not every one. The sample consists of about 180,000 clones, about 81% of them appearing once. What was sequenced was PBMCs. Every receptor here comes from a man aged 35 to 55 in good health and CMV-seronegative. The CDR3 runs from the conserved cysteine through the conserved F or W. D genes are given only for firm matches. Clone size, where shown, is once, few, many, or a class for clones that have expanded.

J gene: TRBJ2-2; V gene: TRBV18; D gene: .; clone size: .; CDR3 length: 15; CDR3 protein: CASSPPYKDTGELFF; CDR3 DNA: TGTGCCAGCTCACCACCCTATAAAGACACCGGGGAGCTGTTTTTT
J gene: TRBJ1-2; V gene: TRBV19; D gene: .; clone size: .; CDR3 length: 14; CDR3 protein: CASSITAGDYGYTF; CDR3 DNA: TGTGCCAGTAGTATTACGGCAGGGGACTATGGCTACACCTTC
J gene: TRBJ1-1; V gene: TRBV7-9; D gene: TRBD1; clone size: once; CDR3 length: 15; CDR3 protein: CASILTGKGNTEAFF; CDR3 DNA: TGTGCCAGCATCTTGACAGGGAAGGGGAACACTGAAGCTTTCTTT
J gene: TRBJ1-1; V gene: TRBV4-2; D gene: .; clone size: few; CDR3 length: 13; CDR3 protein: CASSLWQNTEAFF; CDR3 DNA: TGTGCCAGCAGCTTGTGGCAGAACACTGAAGCTTTCTTT
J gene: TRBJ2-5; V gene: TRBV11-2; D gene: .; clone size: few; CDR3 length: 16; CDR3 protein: CASSFGIGSQGETQYF; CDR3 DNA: TGTGCCAGCAGCTTTGGCATCGGTTCCCAGGGGGAGACCCAGTACTTC
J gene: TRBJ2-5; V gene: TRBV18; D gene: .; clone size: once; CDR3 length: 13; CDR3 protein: CASSQGLQETQYF; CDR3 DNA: TGTGCCAGCTCACAGGGGCTCCAAGAGACCCAGTACTTC
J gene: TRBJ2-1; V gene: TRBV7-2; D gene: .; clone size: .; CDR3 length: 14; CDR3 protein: CASTEVGRGNEQFF; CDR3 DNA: TGTGCCAGCACCGAAGTTGGTAGGGGCAATGAGCAGTTCTTC
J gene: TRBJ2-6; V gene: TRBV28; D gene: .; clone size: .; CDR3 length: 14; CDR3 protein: CASRPGSGANVLTF; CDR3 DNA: TGTGCCAGCAGGCCAGGGTCTGGGGCCAACGTCCTGACTTTC
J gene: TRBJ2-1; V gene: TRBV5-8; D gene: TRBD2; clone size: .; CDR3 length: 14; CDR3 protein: CASSRLAGGNEQFF; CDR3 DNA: TGTGCCAGCAGCCGACTAGCGGGGGGGAATGAGCAGTTCTTC
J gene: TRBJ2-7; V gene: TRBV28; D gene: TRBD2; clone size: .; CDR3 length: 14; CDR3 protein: CASTPGGWSYEQYF; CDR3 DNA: TGTGCCAGCACCCCGGGGGGTTGGAGCTACGAGCAGTACTTC
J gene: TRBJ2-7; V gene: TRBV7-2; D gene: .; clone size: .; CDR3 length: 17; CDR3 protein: CASSLVGGTGFFNEQYF; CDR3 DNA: TGTGCCAGCAGCTTAGTCGGAGGAACAGGGTTTTTTAACGAGCAGTACTTC
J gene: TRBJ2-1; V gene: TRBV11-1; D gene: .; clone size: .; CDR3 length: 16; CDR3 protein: CASSLYSRGPSIGQFF; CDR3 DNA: TGTGCCAGCAGCTTATACTCGCGGGGGCCCTCCATCGGGCAGTTCTTC
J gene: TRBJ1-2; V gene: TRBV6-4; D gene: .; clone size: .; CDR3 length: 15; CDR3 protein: CASSPRHSANYGYTF; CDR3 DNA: TGTGCCAGCAGTCCCAGACACTCAGCTAACTATGGCTACACCTTC
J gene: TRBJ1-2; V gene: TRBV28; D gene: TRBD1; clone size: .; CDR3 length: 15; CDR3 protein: CASRPAVGQARGYTF; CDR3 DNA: TGTGCCAGCAGGCCCGCTGTCGGACAGGCCCGCGGCTACACCTTC
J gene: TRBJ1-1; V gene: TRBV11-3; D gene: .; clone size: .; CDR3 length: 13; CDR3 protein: CASSLVHNAEAFF; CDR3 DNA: TGTGCCAGCAGCTTAGTACACAACGCTGAAGCTTTCTTT
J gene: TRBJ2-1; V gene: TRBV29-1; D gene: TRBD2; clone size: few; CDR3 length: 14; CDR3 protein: CSVEPSGSYNEQFF; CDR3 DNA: TGCAGCGTTGAACCTAGCGGGAGCTACAATGAGCAGTTCTTC
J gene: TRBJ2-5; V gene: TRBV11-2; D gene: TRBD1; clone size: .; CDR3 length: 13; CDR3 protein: CASTTGVQETQYF; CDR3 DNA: TGTGCCAGCACTACAGGGGTACAAGAGACCCAGTACTTC
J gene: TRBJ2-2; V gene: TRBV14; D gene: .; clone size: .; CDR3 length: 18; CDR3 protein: CASSQEGGRGHITGELFF; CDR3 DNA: TGTGCCAGCAGCCAAGAGGGTGGTCGGGGACATATCACCGGGGAGCTGTTTTTT
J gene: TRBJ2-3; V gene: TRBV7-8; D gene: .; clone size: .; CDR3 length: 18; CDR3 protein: CASRTIRGNRLSTDTQYF; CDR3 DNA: TGTGCCAGCCGTACTATCCGAGGGAACCGACTTAGCACAGATACGCAGTATTTT
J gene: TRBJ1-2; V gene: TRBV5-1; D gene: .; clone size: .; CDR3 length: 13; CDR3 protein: CASSFDSNYGYTF; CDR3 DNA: TGCGCCAGCAGCTTCGACAGTAACTATGGCTACACCTTC
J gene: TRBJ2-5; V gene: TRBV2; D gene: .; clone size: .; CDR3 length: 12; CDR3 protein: CASSPPGETQYF; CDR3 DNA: TGTGCCAGCAGTCCCCCGGGAGAGACCCAGTACTTC
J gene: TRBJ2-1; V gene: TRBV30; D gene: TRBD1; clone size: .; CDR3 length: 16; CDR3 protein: CAWTHRGLLSYNEQFF; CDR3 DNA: TGTGCCTGGACGCACAGGGGCCTACTCTCCTACAATGAGCAGTTCTTC
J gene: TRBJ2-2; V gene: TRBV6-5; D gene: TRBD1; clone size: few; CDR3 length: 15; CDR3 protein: CASSRDRGQVGELFF; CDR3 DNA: TGTGCCAGCAGCCGGGACAGGGGGCAGGTCGGGGAGCTGTTTTTT
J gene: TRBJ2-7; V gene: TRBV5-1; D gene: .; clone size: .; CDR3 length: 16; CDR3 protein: CASSLGQAFASYEQYF; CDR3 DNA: TGCGCCAGCAGCTTGGGACAGGCCTTCGCATCCTACGAGCAGTACTTC
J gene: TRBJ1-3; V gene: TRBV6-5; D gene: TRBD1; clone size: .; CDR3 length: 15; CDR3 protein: CASSLGTGSGNTIYF; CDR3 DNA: TGTGCCAGCAGCCTCGGGACAGGGTCTGGAAACACCATATATTTT
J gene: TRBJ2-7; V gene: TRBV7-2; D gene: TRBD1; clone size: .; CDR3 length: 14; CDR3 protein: CASRTGGSSYEQYF; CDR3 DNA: TGTGCCAGCAGGACAGGGGGGAGCTCCTACGAGCAGTACTTC
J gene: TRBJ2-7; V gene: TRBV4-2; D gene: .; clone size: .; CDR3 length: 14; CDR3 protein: CASSPRTGGYEQYF; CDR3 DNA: TGTGCCAGCAGCCCACGAACCGGGGGTTACGAGCAGTACTTC
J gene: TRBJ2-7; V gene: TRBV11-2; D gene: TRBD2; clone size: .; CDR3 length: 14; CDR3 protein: CASSFSGRGVEQYF; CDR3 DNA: TGTGCCAGCAGCTTTAGCGGGAGGGGGGTCGAGCAGTACTTC
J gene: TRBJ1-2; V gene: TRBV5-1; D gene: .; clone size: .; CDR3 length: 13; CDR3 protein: CASSPDRNYGYTF; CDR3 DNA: TGCGCCAGCAGCCCTGACAGGAACTATGGCTACACCTTC
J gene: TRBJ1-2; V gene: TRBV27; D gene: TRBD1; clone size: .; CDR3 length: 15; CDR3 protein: CASSFLGQGNYGYTF; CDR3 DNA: TGTGCCAGCAGTTTCCTGGGACAGGGAAACTATGGCTACACCTTC
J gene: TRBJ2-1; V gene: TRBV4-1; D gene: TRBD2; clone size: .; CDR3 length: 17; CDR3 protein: CASSARTSRPSYNEQFF; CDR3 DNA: TGCGCCAGCAGCGCCCGGACTAGCCGCCCCTCCTACAATGAGCAGTTCTTC
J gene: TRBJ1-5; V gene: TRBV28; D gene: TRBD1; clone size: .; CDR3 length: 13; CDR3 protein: CASSLRGQGASHF; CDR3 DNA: TGTGCCAGCAGTTTAAGGGGACAGGGGGCGTCGCATTTT
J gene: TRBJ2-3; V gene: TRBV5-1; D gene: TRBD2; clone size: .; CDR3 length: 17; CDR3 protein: CASSLGPSGGAEDTQYF; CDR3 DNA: TGCGCCAGCAGCTTGGGGCCTAGCGGGGGGGCTGAAGATACGCAGTATTTT
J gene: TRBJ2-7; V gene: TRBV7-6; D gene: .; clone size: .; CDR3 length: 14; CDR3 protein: CASSSVGSSYEQYF; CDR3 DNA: TGTGCCAGCAGCTCGGTGGGGAGTTCCTACGAGCAGTACTTC
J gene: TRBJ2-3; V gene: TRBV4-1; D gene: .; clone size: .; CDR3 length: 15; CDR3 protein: CASSQTGLWGDTQYF; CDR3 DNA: TGCGCCAGCAGCCAGACAGGCCTCTGGGGAGATACGCAGTATTTT
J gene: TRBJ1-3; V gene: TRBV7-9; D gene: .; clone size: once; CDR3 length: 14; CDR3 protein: CASSSQSSGNTIYF; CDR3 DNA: TGTGCCAGCAGCTCTCAGTCCTCTGGAAACACCATATATTTT
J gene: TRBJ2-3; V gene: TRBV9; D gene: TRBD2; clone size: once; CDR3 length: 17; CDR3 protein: CASSGLGSGRQPDTQYF; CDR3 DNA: TGTGCCAGCAGCGGGTTGGGGAGCGGGAGGCAGCCAGATACGCAGTATTTT
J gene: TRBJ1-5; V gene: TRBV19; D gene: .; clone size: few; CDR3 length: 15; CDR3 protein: CASSPQPQGNQPQHF; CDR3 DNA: TGTGCCAGTAGTCCCCAGCCACAGGGAAATCAGCCCCAGCATTTT
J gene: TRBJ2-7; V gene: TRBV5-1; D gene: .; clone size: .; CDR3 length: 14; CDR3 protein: CASSLVPGPYEQYF; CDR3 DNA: TGCGCCAGCAGCTTGGTTCCGGGTCCCTACGAGCAGTACTTC
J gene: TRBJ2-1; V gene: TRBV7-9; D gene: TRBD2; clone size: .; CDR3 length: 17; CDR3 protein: CASSLDRKREGRNEQFF; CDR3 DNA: TGTGCCAGCAGCTTAGATCGGAAGCGGGAGGGCCGGAATGAGCAGTTCTTC
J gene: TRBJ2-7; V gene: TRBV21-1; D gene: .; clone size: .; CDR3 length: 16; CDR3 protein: CASSEKTLYYPHEQYF; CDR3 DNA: TGTGCCAGCAGCGAGAAGACCCTTTACTATCCTCACGAGCAGTACTTC
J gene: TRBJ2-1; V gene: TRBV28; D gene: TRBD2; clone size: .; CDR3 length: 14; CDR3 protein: CASRLAGPYNEQFF; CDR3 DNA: TGTGCCAGCAGACTAGCGGGACCCTACAATGAGCAGTTCTTC